The source of this TCR beta chain is a study of cytomegalovirus exposure and HLA in healthy donors. Study-level results: Later work found that TCR association rates differed between HLA loci; DRB1 had the most and HLA-C the fewest. Being productive about 90% or about 30% of the time was typical of most TCR beta V segments in an earlier analysis. Cytomegalovirus-associated TCR beta chains were listed, numbering over 150. V- and J-gene trimming in TCR beta was tied to a missense DCLRE1C variant by an analysis performed later.

Notes on this clone: Its antigen is not identified.

Primers for the PCR totalled 60 Vbeta and 13 Jbeta. Clones were sequenced by immunoSEQ multiplex PCR, and TCRdb holds only the in-frame ones, with some missing. In the table there are over 110,000 clones, 82% of which are singletons. Germline V gene lookup returns CDR1 SGHVS and CDR2 FQNEAQ. The CDR3 has 16 amino acids. V gene TRBV7-8 combines with J gene TRBJ2-5; TRBD1 matches at 7 bases. The last part of the DNA fits TRBJ2-7 better; the J call may be wrong. Sample: PBMCs. This clonotype was sampled from a male donor in good health and CMV-seronegative. CDR3 sequence: CASSFARGRGFVEQYF. CDR3 nucleotides: TGTGCCAGCAGCTTCGCCCGTGGCAGGGGGTTTGTCGAGCAGTACTTC.